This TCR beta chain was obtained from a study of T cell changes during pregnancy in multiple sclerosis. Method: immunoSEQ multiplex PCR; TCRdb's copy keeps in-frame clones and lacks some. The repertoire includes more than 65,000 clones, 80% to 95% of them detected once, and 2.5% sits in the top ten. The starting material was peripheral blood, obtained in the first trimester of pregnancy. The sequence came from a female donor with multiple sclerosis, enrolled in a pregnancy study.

The CDR3 is CASSFVTSGRGNEQFF. DNA for the CDR3: TGTGCCAGCAGCTTTGTCACTAGCGGGAGGGGTAATGAGCAGTTCTTC. This chain uses TRBV11-3 with TRBJ2-1, with 13 bases lining up with TRBD2. The CDR3 consists of 16 residues. Per germline, CDR1 SGHNT and CDR2 YENEEA. Unmatched junction bases numbered 6, after V lost 3 bases and J lost 7 bases.